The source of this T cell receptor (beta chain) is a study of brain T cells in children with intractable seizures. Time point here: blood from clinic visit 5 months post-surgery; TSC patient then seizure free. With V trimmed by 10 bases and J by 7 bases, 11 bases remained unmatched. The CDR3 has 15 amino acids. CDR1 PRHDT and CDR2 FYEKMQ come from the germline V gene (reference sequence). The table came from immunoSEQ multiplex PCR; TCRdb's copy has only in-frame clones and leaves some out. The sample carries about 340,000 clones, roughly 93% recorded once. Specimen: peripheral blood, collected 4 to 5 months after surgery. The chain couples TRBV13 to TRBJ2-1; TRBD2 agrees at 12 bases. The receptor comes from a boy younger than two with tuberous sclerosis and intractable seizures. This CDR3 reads CATYGGTSGQNEQFF. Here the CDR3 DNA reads TGTGCCACGTACGGGGGGACTAGCGGGCAAAATGAGCAGTTCTTC.